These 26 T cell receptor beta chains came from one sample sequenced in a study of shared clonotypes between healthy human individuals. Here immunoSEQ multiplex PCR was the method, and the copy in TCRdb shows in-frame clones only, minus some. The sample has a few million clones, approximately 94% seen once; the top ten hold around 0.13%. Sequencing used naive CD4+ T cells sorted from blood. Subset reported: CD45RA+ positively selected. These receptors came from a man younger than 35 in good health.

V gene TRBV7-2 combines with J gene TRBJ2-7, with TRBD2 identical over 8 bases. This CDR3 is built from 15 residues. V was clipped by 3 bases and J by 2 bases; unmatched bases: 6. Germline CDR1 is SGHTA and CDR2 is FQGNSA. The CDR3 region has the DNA TGTGCCAGCAGCTTCGGAGCGGGAGCCCCCTACGAGCAGTACTTC. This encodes CASSFGAGAPYEQYF.

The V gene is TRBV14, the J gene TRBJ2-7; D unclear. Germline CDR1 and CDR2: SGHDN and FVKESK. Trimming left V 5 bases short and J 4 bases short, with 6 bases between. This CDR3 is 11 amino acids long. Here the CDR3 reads CASSSQYEQYF. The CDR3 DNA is TGTGCCAGCAGCTCCCAGTACGAGCAGTACTTC.

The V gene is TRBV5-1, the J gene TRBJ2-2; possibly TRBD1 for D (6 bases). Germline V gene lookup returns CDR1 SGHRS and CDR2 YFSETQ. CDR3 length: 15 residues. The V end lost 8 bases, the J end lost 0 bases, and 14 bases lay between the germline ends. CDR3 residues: CARGLGGANTGELFF. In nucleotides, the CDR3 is TGCGCCAGAGGTCTTGGGGGCGCGAACACCGGGGAGCTGTTTTTT. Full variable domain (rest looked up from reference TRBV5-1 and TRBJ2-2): KAGVTQTPRYLIKTRGQQVTLSCSPISGHRSVSWYQQTPGQGLQFLFEYFSETQRNKGNFPGRFSGRQFSNSRSEMNVSTLELGDSALYLCARGLGGANTGELFFGEGSRLTVL.

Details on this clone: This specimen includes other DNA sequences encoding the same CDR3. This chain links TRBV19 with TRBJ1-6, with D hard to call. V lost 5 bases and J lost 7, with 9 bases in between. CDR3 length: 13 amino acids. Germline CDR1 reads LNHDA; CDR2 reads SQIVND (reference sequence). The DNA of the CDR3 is TGTGCCAGTAGTTTAACGGGGAATTCACCCCTCCACTTT. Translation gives CASSLTGNSPLHF.

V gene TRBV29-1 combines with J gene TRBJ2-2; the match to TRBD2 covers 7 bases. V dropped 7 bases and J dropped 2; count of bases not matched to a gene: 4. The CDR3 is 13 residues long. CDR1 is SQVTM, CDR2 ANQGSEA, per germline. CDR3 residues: CSALARNTGELFF. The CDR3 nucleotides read TGCAGCGCACTAGCGCGAAACACCGGGGAGCTGTTTTTT.

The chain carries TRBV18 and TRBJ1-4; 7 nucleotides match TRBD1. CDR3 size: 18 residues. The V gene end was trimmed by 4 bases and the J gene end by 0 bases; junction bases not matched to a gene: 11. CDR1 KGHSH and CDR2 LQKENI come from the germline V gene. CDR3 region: CASSLLGRGPATNEKLFF. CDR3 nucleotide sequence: TGTGCCAGCTCACTCCTCGGAAGGGGGCCTGCAACTAATGAAAAACTGTTTTTT.

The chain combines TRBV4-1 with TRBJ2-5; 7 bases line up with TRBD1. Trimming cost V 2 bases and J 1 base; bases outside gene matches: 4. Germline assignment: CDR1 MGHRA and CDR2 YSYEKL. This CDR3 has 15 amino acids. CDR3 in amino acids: CASSQSPGGQETQYF. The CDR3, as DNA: TGCGCCAGCAGCCAATCTCCAGGGGGCCAAGAGACCCAGTACTTC.

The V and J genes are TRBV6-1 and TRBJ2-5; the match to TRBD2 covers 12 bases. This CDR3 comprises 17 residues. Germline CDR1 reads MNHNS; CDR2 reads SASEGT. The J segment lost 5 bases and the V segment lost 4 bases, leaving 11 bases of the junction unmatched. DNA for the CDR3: TGTGCCAGCAGTGGCTCTAGCGGGAGGGCCGGAGGGGAGACCCAGTACTTC. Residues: CASSGSSGRAGGETQYF.

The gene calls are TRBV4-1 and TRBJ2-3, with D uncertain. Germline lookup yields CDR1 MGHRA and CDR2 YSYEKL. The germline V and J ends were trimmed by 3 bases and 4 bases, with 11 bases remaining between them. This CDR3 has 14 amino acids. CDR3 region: CASSQIRRADTQYF. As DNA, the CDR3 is TGCGCCAGCAGCCAGATTAGGAGAGCAGATACGCAGTATTTT.

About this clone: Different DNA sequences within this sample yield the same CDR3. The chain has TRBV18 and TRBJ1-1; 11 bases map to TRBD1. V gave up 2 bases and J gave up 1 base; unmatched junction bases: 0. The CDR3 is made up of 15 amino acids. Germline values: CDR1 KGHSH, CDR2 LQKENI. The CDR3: CASSPGTGGNTEAFF. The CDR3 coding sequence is TGTGCCAGCTCACCAGGGACAGGGGGGAACACTGAAGCTTTCTTT.

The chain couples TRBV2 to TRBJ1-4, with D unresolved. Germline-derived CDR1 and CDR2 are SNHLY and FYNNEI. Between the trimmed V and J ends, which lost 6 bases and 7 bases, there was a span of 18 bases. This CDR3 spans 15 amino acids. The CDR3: CASRDPLGKSEKLFF. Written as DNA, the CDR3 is TGTGCCAGCAGGGATCCCCTAGGAAAGAGTGAAAAACTGTTTTTT.

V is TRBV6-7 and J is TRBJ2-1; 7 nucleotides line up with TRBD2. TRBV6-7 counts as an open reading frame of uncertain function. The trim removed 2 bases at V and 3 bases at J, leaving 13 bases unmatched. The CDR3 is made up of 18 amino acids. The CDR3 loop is CASSYPPSTGGIYNEQFF. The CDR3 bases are TGTGCCAGCAGTTACCCCCCGTCGACGGGAGGCATCTACAATGAGCAGTTCTTC.

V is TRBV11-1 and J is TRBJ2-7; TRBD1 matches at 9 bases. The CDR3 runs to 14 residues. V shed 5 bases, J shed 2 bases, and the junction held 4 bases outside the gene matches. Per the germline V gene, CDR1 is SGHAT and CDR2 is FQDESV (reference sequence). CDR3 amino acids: CASSTGTGPYEQYF. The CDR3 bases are TGTGCCAGCAGCACCGGGACAGGGCCCTACGAGCAGTACTTC.

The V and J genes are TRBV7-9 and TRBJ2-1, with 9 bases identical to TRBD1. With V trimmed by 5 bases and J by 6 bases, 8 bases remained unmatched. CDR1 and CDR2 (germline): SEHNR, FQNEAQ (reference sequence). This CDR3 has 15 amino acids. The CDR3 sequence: CASSRTGGKVNEQFF. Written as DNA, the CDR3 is TGTGCCAGCAGCCGAACAGGGGGCAAGGTCAATGAGCAGTTCTTC.

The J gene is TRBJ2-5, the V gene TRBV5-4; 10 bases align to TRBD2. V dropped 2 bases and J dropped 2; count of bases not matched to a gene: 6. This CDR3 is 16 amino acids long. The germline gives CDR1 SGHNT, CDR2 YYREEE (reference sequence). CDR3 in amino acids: CASSFGKRGGQETQYF. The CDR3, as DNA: TGTGCCAGCAGCTTCGGAAAGCGGGGGGGTCAAGAGACCCAGTACTTC.

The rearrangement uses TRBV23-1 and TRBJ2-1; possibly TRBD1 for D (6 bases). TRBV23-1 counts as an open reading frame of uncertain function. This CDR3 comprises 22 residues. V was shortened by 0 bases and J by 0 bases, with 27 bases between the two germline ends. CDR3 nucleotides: TGCGCCAGCAGTCAATCAGGTCCGTGGACAGAGGTACCAAGCAGCTCCTACAATGAGCAGTTCTTC. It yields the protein CASSQSGPWTEVPSSSYNEQFF.

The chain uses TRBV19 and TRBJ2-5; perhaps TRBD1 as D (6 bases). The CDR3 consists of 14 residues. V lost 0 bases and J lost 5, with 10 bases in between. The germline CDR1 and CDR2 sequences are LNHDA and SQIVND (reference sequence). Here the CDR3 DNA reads TGTGCCAGTAGTATAGAAGGGGGAAGGGAGACCCAGTACTTC. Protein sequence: CASSIEGGRETQYF.

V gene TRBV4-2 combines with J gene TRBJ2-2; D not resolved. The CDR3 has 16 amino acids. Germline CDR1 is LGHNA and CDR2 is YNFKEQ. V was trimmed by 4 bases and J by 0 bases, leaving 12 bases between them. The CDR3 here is CASSLIANTNTGELFF. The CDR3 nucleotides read TGTGCCAGCAGCCTTATAGCTAACACGAACACCGGGGAGCTGTTTTTT.

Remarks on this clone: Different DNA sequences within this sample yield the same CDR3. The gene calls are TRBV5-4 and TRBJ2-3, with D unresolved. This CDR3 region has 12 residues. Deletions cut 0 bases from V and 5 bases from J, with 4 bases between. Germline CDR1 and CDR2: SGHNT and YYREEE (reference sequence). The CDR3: CASSLVEDTQYF. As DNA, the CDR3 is TGTGCCAGCAGCTTGGTGGAAGATACGCAGTATTTT.

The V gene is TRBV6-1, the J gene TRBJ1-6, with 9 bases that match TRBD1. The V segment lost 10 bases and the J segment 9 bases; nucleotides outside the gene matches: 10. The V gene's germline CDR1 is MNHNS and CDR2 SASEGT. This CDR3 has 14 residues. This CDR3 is CATGTGTGLSPLHF. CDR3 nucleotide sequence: TGTGCCACAGGGACGGGGACAGGGCTTTCACCCCTCCACTTT.

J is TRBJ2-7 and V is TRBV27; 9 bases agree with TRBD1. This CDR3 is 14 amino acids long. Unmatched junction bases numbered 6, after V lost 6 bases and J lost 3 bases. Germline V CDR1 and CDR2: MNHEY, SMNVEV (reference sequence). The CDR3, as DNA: TGTGCCAGCAGCTTCTGGGACAGGGTCTACGAGCAGTACTTC. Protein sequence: CASSFWDRVYEQYF.

The CDR3 nucleotides are TGTGCCAGCAGCTTAGAAGGTGGCTGGAGGACTCTTAGCACAGATACGCAGTATTTT. Amino acid sequence: CASSLEGGWRTLSTDTQYF. The chain uses TRBV11-1 and TRBJ2-3, with D perhaps TRBD2 (5 bases). CDR1 and CDR2 (germline): SGHAT, FQDESV (reference sequence). The CDR3 totals 19 residues. V lost 1 base and J lost 0, with 20 bases in between.

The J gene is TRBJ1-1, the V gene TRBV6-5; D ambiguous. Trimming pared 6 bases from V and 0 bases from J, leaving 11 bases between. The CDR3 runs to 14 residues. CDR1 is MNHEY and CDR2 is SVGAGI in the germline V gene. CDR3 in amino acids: CASSREIMNTEAFF. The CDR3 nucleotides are TGTGCCAGCAGCCGGGAGATCATGAACACTGAAGCTTTCTTT.

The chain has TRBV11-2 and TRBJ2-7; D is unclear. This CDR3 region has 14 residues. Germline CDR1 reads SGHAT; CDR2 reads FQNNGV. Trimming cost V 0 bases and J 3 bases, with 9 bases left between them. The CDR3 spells CASSLEQMIYEQYF. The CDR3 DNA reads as TGTGCCAGCAGCTTAGAACAGATGATCTACGAGCAGTACTTC.

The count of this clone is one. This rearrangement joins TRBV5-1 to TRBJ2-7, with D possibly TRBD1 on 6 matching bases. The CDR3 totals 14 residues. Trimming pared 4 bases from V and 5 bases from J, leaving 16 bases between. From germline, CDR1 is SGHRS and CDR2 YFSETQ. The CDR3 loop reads CASSLLTGFDEQYF. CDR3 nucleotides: TGCGCCAGCAGCCTCCTTACAGGGTTCGACGAGCAGTACTTC.

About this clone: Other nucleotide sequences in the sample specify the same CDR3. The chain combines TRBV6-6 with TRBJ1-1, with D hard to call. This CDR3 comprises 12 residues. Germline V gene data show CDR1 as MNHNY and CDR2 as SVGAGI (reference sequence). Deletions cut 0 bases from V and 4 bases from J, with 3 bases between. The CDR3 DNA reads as TGTGCCAGCAGTTACTCGAGCACTGAAGCTTTCTTT. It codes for CASSYSSTEAFF.